This T cell receptor (beta chain) emerged from a study of T cells after posttransplantation cyclophosphamide. The V gene's germline CDR1 is MNHEY and CDR2 SVGAGI. This CDR3 contains 14 residues. With 5 bases removed from V and 9 bases from J, the gap between germline ends came to 14 bases. Using immunoSEQ multiplex PCR, the repertoire was profiled, and TCRdb retains in-frame clones only, with some absent. The repertoire holds 30,000 to 45,000 clones, with roughly 78% as singletons. Notes on the study in general: Donor-recipient repertoire similarity was low at 1-2 months, rising over year one.

Busulfan-fludarabine conditioning, marrow transplant, and cyclophosphamide on days +3 and +4 were administered. About this clone itself: Its antigen is currently unknown.

Source: CD4+ T cells sorted from blood, taken roughly 250 weeks after a stem cell transplant with posttransplant cyclophosphamide. This sequence was found in a female patient in her forties who received an allogeneic stem cell transplant from a related donor, was CMV-positive, and had no GVHD. Some T cells may be provided by the graft donor. The rearrangement joins TRBV6-5 to TRBJ1-6; a weak D match, TRBD1 (5 bases). CDR3 bases: TGTGCCAGCAGTGCGGTAGGGGATGGTTCACCCCTCCACTTT. It specifies CASSAVGDGSPLHF.